Here is one T cell receptor beta chain with its context. Its antigen remains unknown. Trimming took off 4 bases at V and 4 bases at J, with 8 bases between the two ends. Germline V gene sequence: CDR1 KGHSH, CDR2 LQKENI. This CDR3 spans 12 amino acids. The entry originates in a study of T cells in localized non-small cell lung cancer. Study results and caveats: Uninvolved adjacent lung had the highest recorded T cell clonality, with tumor below it. An association was observed between higher blood T cell density and longer overall survival. A median of approximately 60 of the top 100 tumor clones appeared in adjacent lung, which was paired and uninvolved. The study sequenced only one region of the tumor. As a result, intratumor heterogeneity could not be excluded and remains possible.

The table came from immunoSEQ multiplex PCR; TCRdb's copy has only in-frame clones and leaves some out. The sample includes roughly 560 clones, about 26% of them seen just once. The chain recombines TRBV18 with TRBJ2-7; D remains unclear. Sequences were derived from lung tumor tissue, sampled before any cancer treatment. The TCR sequence derives from a woman aged 35-70 years with stage II squamous cell lung carcinoma. Here the CDR3 DNA reads TGTGCCAGCTCACAACAGTCGTACGAGCAGTACGTC. This gives the protein CASSQQSYEQYV.